This TCR beta chain comes out of a study of cytomegalovirus exposure and HLA in healthy donors. General study results and limits: There were three CMV-associated chains whose specificity for CMV antigens was confirmed in vitro. The study listed around 150 cytomegalovirus-associated TCR beta chains.

Using immunoSEQ multiplex PCR, the repertoire was profiled, and TCRdb retains in-frame clones only, with some absent. This table holds roughly 100,000 clones, about 95% found once. About this clone: Its antigen remains unidentified.

The origin of this receptor is a woman under 30 in good health and CMV-seronegative. The sequencing input was PBMCs.

CDR3 coding DNA: TGCAGCGTTCCCGGACAGCTGAACACTGAAGCTTTCTTT. Translated, it gives CSVPGQLNTEAFF. The V call is TRBV29-1, the J call TRBJ1-1; tentatively, D is TRBD1 (6 bases). Trimming left V 5 bases short and J 0 bases short, with 10 bases between. Per the germline V gene, CDR1 is SQVTM and CDR2 is ANQGSEA. The CDR3 is 13 residues long.